These 28 T cell receptor beta chains came from one sample sequenced in a study of CXCR3-negative and CXCR3-positive naive CD8 T cells (dated by TCRdb to the late 2010s). The data were produced on a NextSeq 550. The Human TCR Profiling Kit (MiLaboratory) was used to prepare UMI-labeled 5' RACE TRB cDNA libraries. Each CDR3 protein sequence appears as one entry after TCRdb reprocessed the reads, and no DNA is included. This sample's table carries about 24,000 distinct CDR3 sequences. The top ten hold roughly 4% of the sample. Material: naive CXCR3- CD8+ T cells from blood. In light of the paper, this sample's cell subset or site label describes: CD45RO-CCR7+CD27+CD95- naive CD8+ T cells lacking CXCR3 (TNR3-). The receptor set was obtained from a human donor in good health. Some clones in this sample may be carry-over from other donors' samples.

This chain uses TRBV7-8 with TRBJ2-7. This CDR3 contains 14 residues. Per the germline V gene, CDR1 is SGHVS and CDR2 is FQNEAQ. The CDR3 is CASSLAVTGYEQYF.

The rearrangement joins TRBV6-5 to TRBJ1-2; there is no DNA to check the TCRdb D call of TRBD1. The CDR3 runs 14 residues. The germline V gene has CDR1 MNHEY and CDR2 SVGAGI. The CDR3 sequence is CASSYQGANYGYTF.

V gene TRBV12-3 or TRBV12-4 combines with J gene TRBJ1-5. The CDR3 has 14 amino acids. CDR3 protein: CASSTDGWGQPQHF.

V gene TRBV14 combines with J gene TRBJ2-1. This CDR3 spans 17 amino acids. From germline, CDR1 is SGHDN and CDR2 FVKESK. CDR3: CASSQDYGVESYNEQFF.

The chain is built from TRBV7-3 and TRBJ2-1. Germline assignment: CDR1 SGHTA and CDR2 FQGTGA. This CDR3 contains 13 residues. CDR3 sequence: CASSLTLYNEQFF. Full variable domain (rest looked up from reference TRBV7-3 and TRBJ2-1): GAGVSQTPSNKVTEKGKYVELRCDPISGHTALYWYRQSLGQGPEFLIYFQGTGAADDSGLPNDRFFAVRPEGSVSTLKIQRTERGDSAVYLCASSLTLYNEQFFGPGTRLTVL.

V and J are TRBV3-1 and TRBJ2-2; the D call of TRBD2 rests on TCRdb alone, since no DNA is present to check it. The CDR3 consists of 20 residues. Germline V gene lookup returns CDR1 LGHDT and CDR2 YNNKEL (reference sequence). The CDR3 here is CASSQDYTLAGGTNTGELFF.

The rearrangement links TRBV15 to TRBJ2-7; the TCRdb call, TRBD1, lacks DNA for checking. CDR3 length equals 13 residues. Germline V gene sequence: CDR1 LNHNV, CDR2 YYDKDF (reference sequence). The CDR3 region is CATSRTGGVEQYF.

The V gene is TRBV7-9, the J gene TRBJ2-1; the D gene TCRdb calls, TRBD1, cannot be checked with no DNA. The CDR3 sequence is 14 residues long. The germline V gene has CDR1 SEHNR and CDR2 FQNEAQ (reference sequence). CDR3 protein: CASSPRTGENEQFF.

This chain joins TRBV29-1 and TRBJ2-1; TCRdb names TRBD1, which stays unverified in the absence of DNA. Per germline, CDR1 SQVTM and CDR2 ANQGSEA. The CDR3 sequence is 14 residues long. The CDR3 protein is CSVRGQGAYNEQFF.

The chain carries TRBV3-1 and TRBJ2-7; TCRdb calls TRBD2, which cannot be checked without DNA. Germline loops: CDR1 LGHDT, CDR2 YNNKEL (reference sequence). This CDR3 comprises 16 residues. The CDR3 reads CASSPPGLAGVYEQYF.

This sequence joins TRBV9 and TRBJ2-7. The CDR3 extends over 15 amino acids. Germline CDR1 SGDLS, CDR2 YYNGEE. CDR3 sequence reads: CASSAARDRSYEQYF.

The chain combines TRBV3-1 with TRBJ2-1; the TRBD2 assignment by TCRdb is unverifiable without DNA. CDR3 length: 15 amino acids. Germline CDR1 and CDR2: LGHDT and YNNKEL (reference sequence). CDR3 sequence: CASSRGLAGGNEQFF.

The CDR3 sequence is CASSQETSRPSYNEQFF. The chain combines TRBV4-1 with TRBJ2-1; TCRdb's D call, TRBD2, is unchecked because there is no DNA. CDR3 length: 17 residues. The germline V gene encodes CDR1 MGHRA and CDR2 YSYEKL.

J is TRBJ2-1 and V is TRBV5-6. The V gene's germline CDR1 is SGHDT and CDR2 YYEEEE. This CDR3 spans 16 amino acids. The CDR3 here is CASSLGPPSIYNEQFF.

The V gene is TRBV20-1, the J gene TRBJ2-7; TCRdb picks TRBD2, but there is no DNA to check that call. The germline V gene has CDR1 DFQATT and CDR2 SNEGSKA (reference sequence). The CDR3 covers 14 residues. The CDR3 reads CSAGRVGLEGEQYF.

The rearrangement joins TRBV29-1 to TRBJ2-1; TCRdb calls TRBD2, which cannot be checked without DNA. Germline assignment: CDR1 SQVTM and CDR2 ANQGSEA. The CDR3 spans 15 residues. The CDR3 protein is CSVESSGLPFDEQFF.

V gene TRBV7-6 combines with J gene TRBJ1-1. Germline assignment: CDR1 SGHVS and CDR2 FNYEAQ. This CDR3 has 15 residues. CDR3 in amino acids: CASSQYRTAGTEAFF.

The chain uses TRBV12-3 or TRBV12-4 and TRBJ2-7; the TRBD1 assignment by TCRdb is unverifiable without DNA. This CDR3 spans 15 amino acids. The CDR3 sequence is CASRPQGSSSYEQYF.

This chain joins TRBV5-5 and TRBJ2-2; TCRdb selects TRBD1, and the lack of DNA leaves this call unchecked. This CDR3 comprises 15 residues. In germline, CDR1 is SGHKS, CDR2 YYEKEE (reference sequence). The CDR3 region is CASSTYRDGTGELFF.

The chain joins TRBV28 to TRBJ2-5; lacking DNA, the TRBD2 call made by TCRdb goes unchecked. From germline, CDR1 is MDHEN and CDR2 SYDVKM. This CDR3 comprises 17 residues. The CDR3 sequence is CASSSGLAGGPEETQYF.

The chain links TRBV7-6 to TRBJ1-1; the D gene TCRdb calls, TRBD1, cannot be checked with no DNA. The germline CDR1 and CDR2 sequences are SGHVS and FNYEAQ. The CDR3 totals 14 residues. This chain's CDR3 is CASSLGGAVTEAFF.

V usage is TRBV7-2 and J usage is TRBJ2-3. The CDR3 contains 12 residues. In germline, CDR1 is SGHTA, CDR2 FQGNSA. The CDR3 sequence is CASSFDVDTQYF.

The chain links TRBV24-1 to TRBJ2-2; the TRBD1 assignment by TCRdb is unverifiable without DNA. The CDR3 totals 15 residues. Germline CDR1 KGHDR, CDR2 SFDVKD. CDR3 sequence reads: CATRGGGLNTGELFF.

This clonotype is medium-sized by frequency. This sequence joins TRBV6-2 or TRBV6-3 and TRBJ2-3; as DNA is missing, the TRBD1 call by TCRdb cannot be tested. The germline V gene encodes CDR1 MNHEY and CDR2 SVGEGT. The CDR3 spans 14 residues. CDR3 region: CASSSGTGPDTQYF.

The V and J genes are TRBV7-3 and TRBJ2-3; TCRdb gives TRBD2 as the D gene, but with no DNA this cannot be confirmed. Germline-derived CDR1 and CDR2 are SGHTA and FQGTGA. The length of the CDR3 is 15 residues. CDR3 in amino acids: CASSLSGGSTDTQYF.

The chain recombines TRBV27 with TRBJ1-1. The CDR3 totals 11 residues. Per germline, CDR1 MNHEY and CDR2 SMNVEV (reference sequence). This CDR3 reads CASTGGVEAFF.

The rearrangement links TRBV29-1 to TRBJ2-1; no DNA is available, so the TRBD1 call from TCRdb remains unchecked. Germline lookup yields CDR1 SQVTM and CDR2 ANQGSEA. The CDR3 covers 20 residues. CDR3 loop: CSVGTQFSPGTLRGYNEQFF.

The chain joins TRBV12-3 or TRBV12-4 to TRBJ2-1; TCRdb outputs TRBD1, but without DNA this stays unchecked. The CDR3 loop spans 14 amino acids. CDR3 protein: CASSQGFGSNEQFF.